Following are 21 T cell receptor beta chains from one sample sequenced in a study of tumor and adjacent non-tumor tissue in lung cancer. The template was RNA from unsorted bulk tissue. This non-tumor lung sample came from over 3 cm beyond the tumor edge. A modified ARM-PCR protocol with three rounds of nested PCR amplified TCRbeta. TCRdb processed the multiplex PCR reads anew with MiXCR; each CDR3 protein has one entry. The sample contains about 67,000 distinct CDR3 sequences, around 76% of which appear only once. Sequences were obtained from distant non-tumor lung tissue. The receptors here all came from a man aged 55 to 70 with non-small cell lung cancer.

As for this clonotype: A junction end diverges from the germline sequence, so it may reflect a read error. The chain couples TRBV20-1 to TRBJ1-5, with a tentative D call TRBD1 (6 bases). CDR1 DFQATT and CDR2 SNEGSKA come from the germline V gene (reference sequence). This CDR3 has 15 residues. The CDR3 DNA sequence: TGCTGTGCTAGAGGCCAGGACAGACCTAATCAGCCCCAGCATTTT. Translated: CCARGQDRPNQPQHF.

As regards this clonotype: This may arise from a read error, as a much more abundant clone is one base away. This chain joins TRBV7-3 and TRBJ2-1; D is perhaps TRBD2 (6 bases). Germline assignment: CDR1 SGHTA and CDR2 FQGTGA. With 3 bases removed from V and 9 bases from J, the gap between germline ends came to 15 bases. The CDR3 consists of 14 residues. The CDR3 DNA reads TGTGCCAGCAGCTTGGGGGGACGGTGTGGTGAGCAGTTCTTC. As protein: CASSLGGRCGEQFF.

A single count supports this clonotype. The CDR3 ends on some other residue instead of the conserved phenylalanine or tryptophan, so this is likely a read error. The rearrangement joins TRBV10-3 to TRBJ2-5; D tentatively reads TRBD1 or TRBD2 (5 bases each). Deletions cut 4 bases from V and 2 bases from J, with 17 bases between. From germline, CDR1 is ENHRY and CDR2 SYGVKD. This CDR3 comprises 16 residues. For the CDR3, the DNA is TGTGCCATCAGTGGGGGGAGCGTGAAGAGACAAGAGACCCAGTACTTG. Its translation is CAISGGSVKRQETQYL.

The chain recombines TRBV18 with TRBJ1-1; 8 bases line up with TRBD1. The CDR3 has 15 residues. V dropped 5 bases and J dropped 3; count of bases not matched to a gene: 8. Per germline, CDR1 KGHSH and CDR2 LQKENI. The CDR3 nucleotides are TGTGCCAGCTCAGAACAGGGGGTTGGGGACACTGAAGCTTTCTTT. It yields the protein CASSEQGVGDTEAFF.

As concerns this clonotype: Because the CDR3 is missing its conserved closing phenylalanine or tryptophan, this is likely a read error. The gene calls are TRBV28 and TRBJ2-3; 7 bases match TRBD1. CDR1 and CDR2 from the germline V gene are MDHEN and SYDVKM. This CDR3 spans 15 amino acids. CDR3 sequence (DNA): TGTGCCAGCAGCCAGGAGACAGGGCGCCCAGATATGCAGTATTAT. Protein product: CASSQETGRPDMQYY.

On this clonotype: One junction end disagrees with the germline gene, perhaps due to a read error. The chain recombines TRBV25-1 with TRBJ2-7; 7 bases line up with TRBD2. In germline, CDR1 is MGHDK, CDR2 SYGVNS. The CDR3 has 15 amino acids. Written as DNA, the CDR3 is TGTGCCAACAGTGGCGGAGGTGTAGCGGGCTACGAGCAGTACTTC. The encoded protein is CANSGGGVAGYEQYF.

Regarding this clonotype: The junction does not match germline at one end; this may be a read error. The rearrangement uses TRBV6-5 and TRBJ2-6, with a weak D call TRBD1 (5 bases). CDR1 and CDR2 (germline): MNHEY, SVGAGI. CDR3 size: 15 residues. In DNA form, the CDR3 reads TGTCCCAGCAGTTACATGCTGGGTGGGGCCAACGTCCTGAATTTC. It specifies CPSSYMLGGANVLNF.

The gene calls are TRBV21-1 and TRBJ1-5; the D call TRBD1 from the table was never checked on the DNA. TRBV21-1 is listed as a pseudogene. This CDR3 is 14 amino acids long. This CDR3 is CASPACGGRQPQHF. In DNA form, the CDR3 reads TGTGCCAGCCCCGCCTGTGGAGGTCGTCAGCCCCAGCATTTT.

Points on this clonotype: The junction differs from germline at one of its ends, possibly a read error. The genes are TRBV13 and TRBJ2-1, with 8 bases aligning to TRBD2. The CDR3 length is 15 residues. The germline V gene encodes CDR1 PRHDT and CDR2 FYEKMQ (reference sequence). CDR3 DNA sequence: TGTGTCAGCAGGCGGCTAGCGGGCCTCAACAATGAACAGTTCTTC. Its translation is CVSRRLAGLNNEQFF.

In the case of this clonotype: A read error may account for a junction end that differs from germline. This chain links TRBV6-1 with TRBJ1-5; no clear D gene. This CDR3 has 17 residues. CDR1 and CDR2 from the germline V gene are MNHNS and SASEGT. The DNA for the CDR3 is TGTGCCAGCAGTGAAGCGCTTTTTGGTGGCAGCAATCAGCCTCAGCATTTT. Its translation: CASSEALFGGSNQPQHF.

A few counts support this clonotype. The chain couples TRBV25-1 to TRBJ1-2; no clear D gene. Germline V gene data show CDR1 as MGHDK and CDR2 as SYGVNS. The V end lost 2 bases, the J end lost 4 bases, and 8 bases lay between the germline ends. CDR3 size: 13 residues. CDR3 DNA sequence: TGTGCCAGCAGTGAACGTTACACCTATGGCTACACCTTC. Protein: CASSERYTYGYTF.

Comments on this clonotype: An end of the junction differs from the germline gene, which may be a read error. The chain employs TRBV6-5 and TRBJ1-2; a weak D match, TRBD1 (5 bases). The CDR3 contains 15 residues. The germline gives CDR1 MNHEY, CDR2 SVGAGI. For the CDR3, the DNA is TGTGCCACCAGTCGGCAGGGTGGGAATAACTATGGCTACACATTC. Translating gives CATSRQGGNNYGYTF.

This chain joins TRBV25-1 and TRBJ1-3, with D possibly matching TRBD1 (6 bases). This CDR3 is built from 15 residues. Trimming stripped 9 bases from V and 4 bases from J, with 19 bases between. Per germline, CDR1 MGHDK and CDR2 SYGVNS. CDR3 nucleotides: TGTGCCAGAAGGGGTGAGACAGGTGGGGGAAACACCATATATTTT. It encodes CARRGETGGGNTIYF.

Concerning this clonotype itself: One end of the junction varies from germline; a read error may be responsible. The V and J genes are TRBV12-3 or TRBV12-4 and TRBJ1-2, with TRBD1 as a possible D gene (5 bases). The CDR3 consists of 15 residues. The CDR3 region is CASDTGTFANYDYTF. The DNA for the CDR3 is TGTGCCTCCGATACGGGGACCTTTGCTAACTATGACTACACCTTC.

Remarks on this clonotype: The junction shows a germline mismatch at one end, possibly a read error. The V gene is TRBV11-1, the J gene TRBJ2-1; D not resolved. Per the germline V gene, CDR1 is SGHAT and CDR2 is FQDESV (reference sequence). This CDR3 has 15 residues. CDR3 sequence (DNA): TGTGCCGGCAGTTTCGACACCTATAGGACCAATGAGCAGTTCTTC. The encoded protein is CAGSFDTYRTNEQFF.

On this clonotype itself: This likely comes from a read error, as the CDR3 has no conserved phenylalanine or tryptophan at its end. This chain uses TRBV29-1 with TRBJ2-1; TRBD2 is a possible D gene (6 bases). The CDR3 loop spans 13 amino acids. The germline V gene has CDR1 SQVTM and CDR2 ANQGSEA. CDR3 region: CSVAEGLSDEQFL. The CDR3 DNA sequence: TGCAGTGTTGCGGAGGGCCTCAGCGATGAGCAGTTCTTA.

To note about this clonotype: This likely comes from a read error, as the CDR3 has no conserved phenylalanine or tryptophan at its end. The CDR3 DNA follows: TGCGGCACCATCGGACAGGGGCGCGTAGGAGAGACCCAGTACCTC. Residues: CGTIGQGRVGETQYL. V is TRBV29-1 and J is TRBJ2-5; 9 nucleotides align to TRBD1. This CDR3 has 15 residues. The V gene's germline CDR1 is SQVTM and CDR2 ANQGSEA.

At least ten counts were recorded for this clonotype. The chain employs TRBV30 and TRBJ1-1, with TRBD1 identical over 9 bases. This CDR3 is built from 13 residues. V dropped 5 bases and J dropped 4; count of bases not matched to a gene: 5. Looked up from germline, CDR1 is GTSNPN and CDR2 is SVGIG (reference sequence). CDR3 sequence (DNA): TGTGCCTGGTGCTTGACAGGGGGCACTGAAGCTTTCTTT. Protein: CAWCLTGGTEAFF.

In regard to this clonotype: An end of the junction does not agree with germline; a read error may underlie this. This chain links TRBV11-2 with TRBJ2-5; D is possibly TRBD1 (5 bases). Germline CDR1 and CDR2: SGHAT and FQNNGV. CDR3 length equals 18 residues. The DNA of the CDR3 is TGTACCAGCAGCTTAGTCTCCCGGACATGGTGGCGGCAAGAGACCCAGCACTTC. Encoded protein: CTSSLVSRTWWRQETQHF.

The rearrangement links TRBV7-8 to TRBJ2-7; TRBD1 matches at 10 bases. Germline trimming cut 3 bases from V and 7 bases from J; bases unmatched to any gene: 6. There are 14 residues in the CDR3. CDR1 and CDR2 (germline): SGHVS, FQNEAQ. Written as DNA, the CDR3 is TGTGCCAGCAGCTTCTGGAGGACAGGGGGGGAGCAGTACGTC. This sequence encodes CASSFWRTGGEQYV.

This clonotype was recorded many times. J is TRBJ2-3 and V is TRBV20-1; D is uncertain. V lost 6 bases, J lost 1 base, and 8 bases lay in between. CDR3 length: 12 residues. In germline, CDR1 is DFQATT, CDR2 SNEGSKA (reference sequence). For the CDR3, the DNA is TGCAGTGCGGAACAAGGCACAGATACGCAGTATTTT. Protein sequence: CSAEQGTDTQYF.